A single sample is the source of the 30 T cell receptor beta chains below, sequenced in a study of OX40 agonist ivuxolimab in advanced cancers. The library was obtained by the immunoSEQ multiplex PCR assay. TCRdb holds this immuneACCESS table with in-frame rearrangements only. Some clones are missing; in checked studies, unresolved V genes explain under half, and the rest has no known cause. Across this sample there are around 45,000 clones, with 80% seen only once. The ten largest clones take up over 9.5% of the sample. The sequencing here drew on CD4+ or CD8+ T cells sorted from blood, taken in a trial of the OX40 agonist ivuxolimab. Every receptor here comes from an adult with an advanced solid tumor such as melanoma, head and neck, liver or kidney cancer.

The CDR3 DNA reads TGTGCCAGCAGCCCAAGAGGGCTAGAAGATACGCAGTATTTT. Translation: CASSPRGLEDTQYF. The chain uses TRBV6-5 and TRBJ2-3; D may be TRBD2 (5 bases). The CDR3 covers 14 residues. Trimming stripped 6 bases from V and 5 bases from J, with 15 bases between. In germline, CDR1 is MNHEY, CDR2 SVGAGI.

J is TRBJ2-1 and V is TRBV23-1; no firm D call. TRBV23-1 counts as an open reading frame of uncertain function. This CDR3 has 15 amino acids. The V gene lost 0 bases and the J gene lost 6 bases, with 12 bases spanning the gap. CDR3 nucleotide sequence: TGCGCCAGCAGTCAATCGAGCCTAGTAGGCAATGAGCAGTTCTTC. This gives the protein CASSQSSLVGNEQFF.

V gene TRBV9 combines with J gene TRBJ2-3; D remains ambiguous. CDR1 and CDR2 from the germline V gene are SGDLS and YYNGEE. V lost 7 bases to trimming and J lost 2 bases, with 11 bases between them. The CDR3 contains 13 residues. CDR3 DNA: TGTGCCAGCGACGGTACCACCACAGATACGCAGTATTTT. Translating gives CASDGTTTDTQYF.

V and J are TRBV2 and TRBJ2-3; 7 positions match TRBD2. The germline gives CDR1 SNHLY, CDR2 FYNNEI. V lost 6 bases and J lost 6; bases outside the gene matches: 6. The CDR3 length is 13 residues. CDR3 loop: CASRAGLGDTQYF. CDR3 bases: TGTGCCAGCAGAGCGGGATTGGGGGATACGCAGTATTTT.

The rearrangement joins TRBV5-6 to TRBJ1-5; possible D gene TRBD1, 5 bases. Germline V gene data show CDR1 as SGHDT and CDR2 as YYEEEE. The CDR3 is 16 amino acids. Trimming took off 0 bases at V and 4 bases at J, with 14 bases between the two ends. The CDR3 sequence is CASSLVERGFNQPQHF. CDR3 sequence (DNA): TGTGCCAGCAGCTTGGTGGAAAGGGGTTTTAATCAGCCCCAGCATTTT.

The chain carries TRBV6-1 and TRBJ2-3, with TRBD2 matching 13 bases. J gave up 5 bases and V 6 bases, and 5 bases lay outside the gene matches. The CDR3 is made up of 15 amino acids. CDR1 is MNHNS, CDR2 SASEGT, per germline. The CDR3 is CASRKTSGRQDTQYF. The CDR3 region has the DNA TGTGCCAGCAGGAAGACTAGCGGGAGGCAAGATACGCAGTATTTT.

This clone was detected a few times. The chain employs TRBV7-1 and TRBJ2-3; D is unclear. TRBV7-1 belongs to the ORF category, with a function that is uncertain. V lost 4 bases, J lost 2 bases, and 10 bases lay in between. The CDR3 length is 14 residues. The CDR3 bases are TGTGCCAGCAGCTTAGATGGGCCCACAGATACGCAGTATTTT. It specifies CASSLDGPTDTQYF.

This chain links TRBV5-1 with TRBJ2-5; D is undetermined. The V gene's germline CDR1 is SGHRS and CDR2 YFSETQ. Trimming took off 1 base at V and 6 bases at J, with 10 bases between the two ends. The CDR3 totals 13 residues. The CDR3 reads CASSLRVAQTQYF. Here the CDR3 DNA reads TGCGCCAGCAGCTTGAGGGTAGCTCAGACCCAGTACTTC.

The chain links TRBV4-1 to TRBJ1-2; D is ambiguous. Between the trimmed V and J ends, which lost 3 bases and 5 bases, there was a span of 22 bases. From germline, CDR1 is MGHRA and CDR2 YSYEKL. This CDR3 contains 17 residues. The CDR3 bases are TGCGCCAGCAGCCACGGCCCAGGCGGGAGGCGAGGGTATGGCTACACCTTC. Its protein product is CASSHGPGGRRGYGYTF.

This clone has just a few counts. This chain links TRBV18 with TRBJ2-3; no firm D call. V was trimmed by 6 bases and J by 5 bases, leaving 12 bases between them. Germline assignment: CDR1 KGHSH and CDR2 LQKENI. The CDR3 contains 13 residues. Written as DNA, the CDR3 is TGTGCCAGCTCCCTCCCGGTCGGAGATACGCAGTATTTT. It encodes CASSLPVGDTQYF.

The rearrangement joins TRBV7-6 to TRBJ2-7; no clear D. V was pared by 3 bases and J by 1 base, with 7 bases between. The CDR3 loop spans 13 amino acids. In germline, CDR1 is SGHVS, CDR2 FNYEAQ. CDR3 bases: TGTGCCAGCAGCTTTGGGGATTCCTACGAGCAGTACTTC. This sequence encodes CASSFGDSYEQYF.

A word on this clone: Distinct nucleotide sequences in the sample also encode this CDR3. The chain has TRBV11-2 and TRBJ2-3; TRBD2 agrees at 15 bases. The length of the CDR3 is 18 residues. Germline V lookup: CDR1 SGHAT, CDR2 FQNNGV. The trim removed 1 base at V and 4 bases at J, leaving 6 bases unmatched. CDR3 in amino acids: CASSLAPGLAGGADTQYF. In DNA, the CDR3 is TGTGCCAGCAGCTTAGCCCCTGGACTAGCGGGGGGGGCAGATACGCAGTATTTT.

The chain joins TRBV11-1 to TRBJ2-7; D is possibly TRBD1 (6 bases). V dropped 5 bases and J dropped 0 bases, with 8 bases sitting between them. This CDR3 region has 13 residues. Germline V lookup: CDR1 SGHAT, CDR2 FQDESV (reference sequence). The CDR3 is CASSGDNSYEQYF. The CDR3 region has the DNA TGTGCCAGCAGCGGGGACAACTCCTACGAGCAGTACTTC.

CDR3 nucleotide sequence: TGTGCCAGCTTAGGAGGGGCTGGAAACACCATATATTTT. Its protein product is CASLGGAGNTIYF. The chain combines TRBV6-1 with TRBJ1-3, with D possibly being TRBD1 (5 bases). V was clipped by 8 bases and J by 2 bases, with 10 bases between them. CDR1 and CDR2 (germline): MNHNS, SASEGT. This CDR3 is 13 amino acids long.

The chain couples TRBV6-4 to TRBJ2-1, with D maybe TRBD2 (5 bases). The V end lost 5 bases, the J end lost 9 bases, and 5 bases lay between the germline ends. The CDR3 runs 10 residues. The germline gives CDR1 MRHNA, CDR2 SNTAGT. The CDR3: CASSSGEQFF. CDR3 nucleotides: TGTGCCAGCAGTAGCGGTGAGCAGTTCTTC.

CDR3 sequence: CASTQTGAETQYF. The CDR3 coding sequence is TGTGCCAGCACTCAGACAGGGGCTGAGACCCAGTACTTC. The chain has TRBV11-2 and TRBJ2-5; 8 nucleotides agree with TRBD1. CDR3 length: 13 amino acids. In germline, CDR1 is SGHAT, CDR2 FQNNGV. J lost 5 bases, V lost 7 bases, and 6 bases had no gene match.

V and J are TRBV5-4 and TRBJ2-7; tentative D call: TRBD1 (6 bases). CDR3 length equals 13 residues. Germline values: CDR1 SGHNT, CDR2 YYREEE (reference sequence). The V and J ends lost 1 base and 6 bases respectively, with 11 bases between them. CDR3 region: CASSLTGTLEQYF. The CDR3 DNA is TGTGCCAGCAGCTTGACAGGGACCCTCGAGCAGTACTTC.

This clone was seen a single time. This CDR3 is CASSPMGQGAEAFF. CDR3 nucleotide sequence: TGTGCCAGCTCACCAATGGGACAGGGGGCTGAAGCTTTCTTT. The chain uses TRBV18 and TRBJ1-1; TRBD1 matches at 11 bases. CDR3 length equals 14 residues. After removal of 2 bases from V and 6 bases from J, the junction contained 2 bases not matched to a gene. Germline lookup yields CDR1 KGHSH and CDR2 LQKENI.

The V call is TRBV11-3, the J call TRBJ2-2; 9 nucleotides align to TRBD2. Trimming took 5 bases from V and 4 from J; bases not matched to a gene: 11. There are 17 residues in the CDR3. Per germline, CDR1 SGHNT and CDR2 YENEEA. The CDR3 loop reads CASSPGGLAGTTGELFF. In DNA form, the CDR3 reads TGTGCCAGCAGCCCGGGGGGGCTAGCGGGAACCACCGGGGAGCTGTTTTTT.

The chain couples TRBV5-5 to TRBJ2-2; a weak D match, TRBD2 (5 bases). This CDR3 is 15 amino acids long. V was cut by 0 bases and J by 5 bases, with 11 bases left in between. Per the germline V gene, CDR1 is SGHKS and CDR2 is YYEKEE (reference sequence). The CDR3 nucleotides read TGTGCCAGCAGCTTGGCCGTGACTATGACCGGGGAGCTGTTTTTT. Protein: CASSLAVTMTGELFF.

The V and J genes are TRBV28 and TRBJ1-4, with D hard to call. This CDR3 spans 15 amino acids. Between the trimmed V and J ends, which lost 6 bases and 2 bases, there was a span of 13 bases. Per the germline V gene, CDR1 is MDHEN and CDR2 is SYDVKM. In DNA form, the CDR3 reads TGTGCCAGCAGCACGTACAGTGGGACTAATGAAAAACTGTTTTTT. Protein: CASSTYSGTNEKLFF.

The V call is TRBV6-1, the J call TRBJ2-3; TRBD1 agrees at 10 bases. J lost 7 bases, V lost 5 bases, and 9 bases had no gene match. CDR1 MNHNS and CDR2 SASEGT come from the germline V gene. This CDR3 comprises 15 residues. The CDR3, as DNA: TGTGCCAGCAGTACCCCGGGACAGGGGAGGAATACGCAGTATTTT. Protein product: CASSTPGQGRNTQYF.

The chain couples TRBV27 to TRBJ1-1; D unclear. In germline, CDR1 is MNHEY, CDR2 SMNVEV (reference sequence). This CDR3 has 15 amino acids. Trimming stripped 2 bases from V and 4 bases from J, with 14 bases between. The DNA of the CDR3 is TGTGCCAGCAGTTTACGCCCTGAACTGGGCACTGAAGCTTTCTTT. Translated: CASSLRPELGTEAFF.

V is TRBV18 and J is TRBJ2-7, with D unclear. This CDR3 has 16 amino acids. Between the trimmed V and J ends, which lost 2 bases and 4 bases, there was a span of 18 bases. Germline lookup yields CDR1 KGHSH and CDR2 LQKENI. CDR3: CASSPRSRQSEYEQYF. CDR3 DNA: TGTGCCAGCTCACCAAGGTCGAGGCAGTCCGAATACGAGCAGTACTTC.

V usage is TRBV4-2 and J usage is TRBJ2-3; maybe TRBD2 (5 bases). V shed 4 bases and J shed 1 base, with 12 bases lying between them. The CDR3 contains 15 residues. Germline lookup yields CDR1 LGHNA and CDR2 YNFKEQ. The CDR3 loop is CASSRTLIGTDTQYF. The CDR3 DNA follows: TGTGCCAGCAGCCGGACTCTCATTGGCACAGATACGCAGTATTTT.

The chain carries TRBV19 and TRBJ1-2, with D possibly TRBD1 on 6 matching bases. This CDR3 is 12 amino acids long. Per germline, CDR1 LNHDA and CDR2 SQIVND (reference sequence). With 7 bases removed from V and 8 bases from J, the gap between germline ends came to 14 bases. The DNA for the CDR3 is TGTGCCAGTAATACAGGGTCAGACGGCTACACCTTC. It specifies CASNTGSDGYTF.

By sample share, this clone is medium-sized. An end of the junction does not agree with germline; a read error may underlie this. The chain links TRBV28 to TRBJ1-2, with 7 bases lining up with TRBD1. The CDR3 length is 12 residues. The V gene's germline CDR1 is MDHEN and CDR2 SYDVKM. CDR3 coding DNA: TGTGCCAGCAGTCCGGGGACAGTAAGCTACTCCTTC. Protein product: CASSPGTVSYSF.

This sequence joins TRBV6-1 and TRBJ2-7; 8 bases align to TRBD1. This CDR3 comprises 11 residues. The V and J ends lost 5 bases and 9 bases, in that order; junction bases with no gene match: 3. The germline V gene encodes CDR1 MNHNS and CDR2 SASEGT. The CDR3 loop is CASSYQGAQYF. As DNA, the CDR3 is TGTGCCAGCAGTTACCAGGGGGCGCAGTACTTC.

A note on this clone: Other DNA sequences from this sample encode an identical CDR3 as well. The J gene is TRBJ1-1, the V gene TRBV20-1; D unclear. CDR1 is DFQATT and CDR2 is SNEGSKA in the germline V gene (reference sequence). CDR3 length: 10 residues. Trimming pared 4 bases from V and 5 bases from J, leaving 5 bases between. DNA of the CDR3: TGCAGTGCTACCTTAACTGAAGCTTTCTTT. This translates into CSATLTEAFF.

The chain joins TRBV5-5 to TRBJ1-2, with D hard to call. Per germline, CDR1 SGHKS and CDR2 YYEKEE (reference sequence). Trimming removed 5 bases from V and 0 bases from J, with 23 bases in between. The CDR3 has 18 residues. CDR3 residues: CASSSQLGTQSSNYGYTF. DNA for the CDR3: TGTGCCAGCAGTTCCCAGTTGGGTACCCAATCCTCTAACTATGGCTACACCTTC.